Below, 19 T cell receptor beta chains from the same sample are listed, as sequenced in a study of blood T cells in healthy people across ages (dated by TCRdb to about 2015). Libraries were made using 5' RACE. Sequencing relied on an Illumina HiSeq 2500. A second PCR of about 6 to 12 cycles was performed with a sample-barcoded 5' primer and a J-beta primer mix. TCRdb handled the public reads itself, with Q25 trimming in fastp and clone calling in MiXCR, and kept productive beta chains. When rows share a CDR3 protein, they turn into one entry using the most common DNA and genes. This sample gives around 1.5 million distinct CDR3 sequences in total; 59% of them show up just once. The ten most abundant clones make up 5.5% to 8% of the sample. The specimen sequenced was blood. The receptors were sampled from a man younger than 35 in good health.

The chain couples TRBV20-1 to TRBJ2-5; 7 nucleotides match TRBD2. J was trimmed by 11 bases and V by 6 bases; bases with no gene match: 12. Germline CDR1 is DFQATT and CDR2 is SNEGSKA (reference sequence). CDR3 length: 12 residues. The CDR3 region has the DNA TGCAGTGCCAGCCCGGGGGAGGGGAGGCAGTACTTC. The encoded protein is CSASPGEGRQYF.

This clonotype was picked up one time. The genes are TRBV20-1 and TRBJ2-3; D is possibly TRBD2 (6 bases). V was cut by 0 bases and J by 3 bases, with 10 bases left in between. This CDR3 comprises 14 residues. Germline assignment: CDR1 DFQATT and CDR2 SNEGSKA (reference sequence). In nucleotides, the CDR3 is TGCAGTGCTAGAGATGCGGGGAGGACAGATACGCAGTATTTT. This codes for CSARDAGRTDTQYF.

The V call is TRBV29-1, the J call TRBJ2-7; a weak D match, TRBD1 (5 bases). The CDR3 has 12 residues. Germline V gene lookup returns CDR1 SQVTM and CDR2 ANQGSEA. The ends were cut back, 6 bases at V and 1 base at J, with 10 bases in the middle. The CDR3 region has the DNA TGCAGCGTGCAGGGCACTTCCTACGAGCAGTACTTC. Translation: CSVQGTSYEQYF.

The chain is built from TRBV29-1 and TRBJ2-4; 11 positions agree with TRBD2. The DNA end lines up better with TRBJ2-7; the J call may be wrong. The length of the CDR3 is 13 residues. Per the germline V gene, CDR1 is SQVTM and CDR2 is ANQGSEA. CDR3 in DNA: TGCAGCGTTCAGGGACTAGCGGCCTACGAGCAGTACTTC. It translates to CSVQGLAAYEQYF.

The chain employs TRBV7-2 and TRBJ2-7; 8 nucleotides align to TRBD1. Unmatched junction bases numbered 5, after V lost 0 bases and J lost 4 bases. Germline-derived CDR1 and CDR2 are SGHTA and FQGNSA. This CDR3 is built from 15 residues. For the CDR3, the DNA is TGTGCCAGCAGCTTAGCGGCAGGGGGCGAATACGAGCAGTACTTC. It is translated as CASSLAAGGEYEQYF.

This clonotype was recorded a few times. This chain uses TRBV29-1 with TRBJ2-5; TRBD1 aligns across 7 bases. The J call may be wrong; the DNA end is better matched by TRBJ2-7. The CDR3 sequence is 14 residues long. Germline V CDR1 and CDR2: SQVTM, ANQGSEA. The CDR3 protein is CSVPQGVLPYEQYF. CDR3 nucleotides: TGCAGCGTCCCGCAGGGGGTGCTACCCTACGAGCAGTACTTC.

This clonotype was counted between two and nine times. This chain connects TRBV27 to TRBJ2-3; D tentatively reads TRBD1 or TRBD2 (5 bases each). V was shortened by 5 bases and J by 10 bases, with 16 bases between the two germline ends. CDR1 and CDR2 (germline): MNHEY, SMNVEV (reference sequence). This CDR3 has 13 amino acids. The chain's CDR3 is CASSIGTSGAQYF. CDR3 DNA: TGTGCCAGCAGTATCGGGACCTCCGGGGCGCAGTATTTT.

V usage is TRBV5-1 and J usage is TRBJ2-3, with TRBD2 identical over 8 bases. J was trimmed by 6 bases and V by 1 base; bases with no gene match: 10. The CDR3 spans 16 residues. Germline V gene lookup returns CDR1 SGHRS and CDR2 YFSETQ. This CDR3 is CASSLRLARAQDTQYF. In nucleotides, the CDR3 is TGCGCCAGCAGCTTGAGACTAGCGAGAGCCCAGGATACGCAGTATTTT.

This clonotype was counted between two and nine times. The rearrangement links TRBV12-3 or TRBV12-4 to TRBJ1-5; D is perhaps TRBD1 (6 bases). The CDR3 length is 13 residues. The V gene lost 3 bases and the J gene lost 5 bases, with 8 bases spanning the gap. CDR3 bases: TGTGCCAGCAGTTTCTCAGGGGATCAGCCCCAGCATTTT. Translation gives CASSFSGDQPQHF.

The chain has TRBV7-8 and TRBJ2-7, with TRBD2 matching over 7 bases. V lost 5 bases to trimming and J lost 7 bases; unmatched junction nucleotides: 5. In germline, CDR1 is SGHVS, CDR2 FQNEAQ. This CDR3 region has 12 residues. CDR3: CASSASSGEQYF. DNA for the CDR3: TGTGCCAGCAGCGCCTCTAGCGGTGAGCAGTACTTC.

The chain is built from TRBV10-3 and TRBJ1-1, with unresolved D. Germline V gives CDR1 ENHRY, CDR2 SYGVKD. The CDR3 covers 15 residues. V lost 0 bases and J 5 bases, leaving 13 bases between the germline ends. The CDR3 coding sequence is TGTGCCATCAGTGAGTCCGACGCTGCTTGGACTGAAGCTTTCTTT. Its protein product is CAISESDAAWTEAFF.

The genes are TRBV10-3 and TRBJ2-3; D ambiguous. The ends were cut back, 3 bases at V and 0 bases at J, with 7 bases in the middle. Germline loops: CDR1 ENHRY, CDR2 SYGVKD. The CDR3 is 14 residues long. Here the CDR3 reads CAISDVGSTDTQYF. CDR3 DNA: TGTGCCATCAGTGACGTAGGGAGCACAGATACGCAGTATTTT.

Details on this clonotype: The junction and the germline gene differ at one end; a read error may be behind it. The CDR3 coding sequence is TGCGCCAGCAGCCCCTACCGGGACTCTGACAATGAGCAGTTTTTC. Protein product: CASSPYRDSDNEQFF. The chain recombines TRBV4-1 with TRBJ2-1; possibly TRBD2 for D (6 bases). CDR1 MGHRA and CDR2 YSYEKL come from the germline V gene. The CDR3 covers 15 residues.

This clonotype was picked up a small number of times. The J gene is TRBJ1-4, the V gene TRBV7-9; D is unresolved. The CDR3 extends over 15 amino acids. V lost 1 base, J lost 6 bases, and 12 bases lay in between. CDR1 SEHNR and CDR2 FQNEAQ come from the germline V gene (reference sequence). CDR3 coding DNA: TGTGCCAGCAGCTTAGTAGGAGCGAGGGATGAAAAACTGTTTTTT. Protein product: CASSLVGARDEKLFF.

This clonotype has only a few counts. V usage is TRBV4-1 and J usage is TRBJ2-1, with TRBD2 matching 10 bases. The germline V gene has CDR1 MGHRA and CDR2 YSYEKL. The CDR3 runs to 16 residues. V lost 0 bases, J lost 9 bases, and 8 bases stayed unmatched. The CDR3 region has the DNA TGCGCCAGCAGCCAAGAAAGGCTAGCGGGAGCGGGTGAGCAGTTCTTC. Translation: CASSQERLAGAGEQFF.

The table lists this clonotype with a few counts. DNA for the CDR3: TGTGCCATCACAAGGACTAGCACAGATACGCAGTATTTT. Amino acid sequence: CAITRTSTDTQYF. The genes are TRBV10-3 and TRBJ2-3, with D perhaps matching TRBD2 (5 bases). V dropped 7 bases and J dropped 0 bases, with 8 bases sitting between them. This CDR3 spans 13 amino acids. The germline CDR1 and CDR2 sequences are ENHRY and SYGVKD.

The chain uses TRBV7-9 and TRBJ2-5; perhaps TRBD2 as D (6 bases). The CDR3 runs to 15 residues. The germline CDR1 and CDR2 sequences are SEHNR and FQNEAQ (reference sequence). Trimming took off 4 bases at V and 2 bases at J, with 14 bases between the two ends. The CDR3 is CASSSMDYFQETQYF. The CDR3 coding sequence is TGTGCCAGCAGCTCAATGGACTATTTTCAAGAGACCCAGTACTTC.

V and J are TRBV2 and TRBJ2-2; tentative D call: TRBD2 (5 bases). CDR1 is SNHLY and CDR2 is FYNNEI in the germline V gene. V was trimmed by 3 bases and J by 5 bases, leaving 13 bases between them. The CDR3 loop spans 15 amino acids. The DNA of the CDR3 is TGTGCCAGCAGTGAGGTGGGAGTGCGGACCGGGGAGCTGTTTTTT. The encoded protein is CASSEVGVRTGELFF.

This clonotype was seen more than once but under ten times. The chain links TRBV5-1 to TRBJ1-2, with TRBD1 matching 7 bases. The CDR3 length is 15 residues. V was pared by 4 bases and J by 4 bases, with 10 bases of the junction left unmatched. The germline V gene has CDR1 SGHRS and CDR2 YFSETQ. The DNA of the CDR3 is TGCGCCAGCAGCCCCGGGGACAGTGACTTCTATGGCTACACCTTC. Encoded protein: CASSPGDSDFYGYTF.